This is a list of T cell receptor beta chains from one sample in a study of blood T cell repertoires in COVID-19. Assay: immunoSEQ multiplex PCR; the TCRdb copy retains only in-frame clones and omits some. This table holds hundreds of thousands of clones, about 90% found once. Material for sequencing was peripheral blood. The receptors were gathered from a woman aged 70-85 years with COVID-19, enrolled during active disease. Both conserved end residues are part of each CDR3. A D gene is named only where the DNA matches it firmly. Some rows have no size entry. The others give once, few or many, or a class for an expanded clone.

clone size	J gene	D gene	V gene	CDR3 DNA	CDR3 protein
-	TRBJ1-1	-	TRBV29-1	TGCAGCGTTGAGATTTCCAGGGAGGGCACTGAAGCTTTCTTT	CSVEISREGTEAFF
-	TRBJ2-1	-	TRBV7-6	TGTGCCAGCAGCTTAGCGGGGGGGCGGGATGAGCAGTTCTTC	CASSLAGGRDEQFF
few	TRBJ1-2	-	TRBV12-3/TRBV12-4	TGTGCCAGCAGGACGGGACAACCCTATGGCTACACCTTC	CASRTGQPYGYTF
-	TRBJ1-5	TRBD1	TRBV2	TGTGCCAGCAGTCTTGGGACAGATAGCAATCAGCCCCAGCATTTT	CASSLGTDSNQPQHF
-	TRBJ2-2	TRBD2	TRBV7-9	TGTGCCAGCCGATCTAGCGGGGAGCTCGGCGGGGAGCTGTTTTTT	CASRSSGELGGELFF
-	TRBJ1-1	TRBD1	TRBV2	TGTGCCAGCAGTTCCTTAAACAGGGGCATGAACACTGAAGCTTTCTTT	CASSSLNRGMNTEAFF
-	TRBJ2-5	-	TRBV4-3	TGCGCCAGCAGCCAAGGAACTAGCTGGGAAGAGACCCAGTACTTC	CASSQGTSWEETQYF
few	TRBJ1-2	TRBD1	TRBV6-1	TGTGCCAGCAGTGAAGTACAGGGGGCTAGCTATGGCTACACCTTC	CASSEVQGASYGYTF
-	TRBJ1-4	-	TRBV7-8	TGTGCCAGCAGCTTATCGGGGGGGCGCCGACCGGCTCAATTCGAAAAACTGTTTTTT	CASSLSGGRRPAQFEKLFF
-	TRBJ1-2	TRBD1	TRBV6-5	TGTGCCAGCAGTTACTTGGACAGGAAAATAAACTATGGCTACACCTTC	CASSYLDRKINYGYTF
once	TRBJ2-5	TRBD1	TRBV24-1	TGTGCCACCAGCCTGACAGGGTCCGTCCAAGAGACCCAGTACTTC	CATSLTGSVQETQYF
-	TRBJ1-2	TRBD1	TRBV2	TGTGCCAGTTTGCGGACAGGGTTATCTGGCTACACCTTC	CASLRTGLSGYTF
-	TRBJ2-7	-	TRBV7-6	TGTGCCAGCAGCTCGGGGACTGGCAACTACGAGCAGTACTTC	CASSSGTGNYEQYF
-	TRBJ1-2	-	TRBV10-3	TGTGCCATCAGTGAATCAGCAGGGCACTATGGCTACACCTTC	CAISESAGHYGYTF
-	TRBJ1-2	-	TRBV19	TGTGCCAGTAGTATAGGATTATCTATTGGCTACACCTTC	CASSIGLSIGYTF